This T cell receptor (beta chain) was obtained from a study of T-cell reconstitution after alpha-beta-depleted transplantation in children. A library of TCRbeta sequences, prepared with unique molecular identifiers, was generated. TCRdb redid the calling of the PCR reads with MiXCR, one entry per CDR3 protein. Of 150,000 to 200,000 distinct CDR3 sequences listed, approximately 7% are singletons. This clonotype showed up many times. The germline CDR1 and CDR2 sequences are SQVTM and ANQGSEA. This CDR3 is 10 amino acids long. The V and J ends lost 4 bases and 10 bases respectively, with 8 bases between them.

The starting material was PBMCs from the stem cell graft donor, obtained from the stem cell graft. This TCR came from a human donor who donated a stem cell graft to a child with Wiskott-Aldrich syndrome. The chain uses TRBV29-1 and TRBJ2-1; no clear D. CDR3 sequence (DNA): TGCAGCGTTGTTGTTAGGGAGCAGTTCTTC. This encodes CSVVVREQFF.